The next 14 T cell receptor beta chains were all read from a single sample in a study of neurological immune-mediated disorders. TCRdb reprocessed the 5' RACE reads via MiXCR and lists one record per CDR3 protein. The sample has approximately 38,000 distinct CDR3 sequences, over 2% seen once. Specimen: PBMCs. The receptors were gathered from a man aged 45-65 years with multiple sclerosis.

This clonotype was counted many times. The chain employs TRBV5-5 and TRBJ2-3; perhaps TRBD2 as D (6 bases). The CDR3 is 15 amino acids. CDR1 SGHKS and CDR2 YYEKEE come from the germline V gene (reference sequence). Trimming shortened V by 7 bases and J by 4 bases, and 19 bases separated the two germline ends. Here the CDR3 DNA reads TGTGCCAGCCGGCTTGCGAGCGGGTTCCCAGATACGCAGTATTTT. Translation: CASRLASGFPDTQYF.

This clonotype was counted ten times or more. V is TRBV7-6 and J is TRBJ1-1; D gene ambiguous. The CDR3 length is 14 residues. CDR1 SGHVS and CDR2 FNYEAQ come from the germline V gene. Between the trimmed V and J ends, which lost 2 bases and 5 bases, there was a span of 12 bases. The DNA of the CDR3 is TGTGCCAGCAGCTTATCCGAGGGAGTAACTGAAGCTTTCTTT. Protein sequence: CASSLSEGVTEAFF.

This clonotype was detected ten times or more. The chain uses TRBV7-2 and TRBJ2-1; the D gene is possibly TRBD1 (6 bases). The CDR3 contains 15 residues. Trimming pared 5 bases from V and 4 bases from J, leaving 15 bases between. CDR1 is SGHTA and CDR2 is FQGNSA in the germline V gene. For the CDR3, the DNA is TGTGCCAGCAGCCCGCAGGGGACGGAATACAATGAGCAGTTCTTC. This gives the protein CASSPQGTEYNEQFF.

The sample holds many counts of this clonotype. The chain links TRBV20-1 to TRBJ2-2; D may match TRBD1 or TRBD2 (6 bases each). With 7 bases removed from V and 2 bases from J, the gap between germline ends came to 14 bases. The CDR3 has 14 residues. Germline loops: CDR1 DFQATT, CDR2 SNEGSKA (reference sequence). In DNA form, the CDR3 reads TGCAGTGGATTACAGGGAGGTAACACCGGGGAGCTGTTTTTT. As protein: CSGLQGGNTGELFF.

This clonotype was observed many times. The gene calls are TRBV12-3 or TRBV12-4 and TRBJ1-6; perhaps TRBD1 as D (6 bases). There are 14 residues in the CDR3. V was pared by 6 bases and J by 2 bases, with 8 bases between. The chain's CDR3 is CASRGTTYNSPLHF. For the CDR3, the DNA is TGTGCCAGCAGGGGGACAACCTATAATTCACCCCTCCACTTT.

This clonotype was seen at least ten times. The junction and the germline gene differ at one end; a read error may be behind it. This sequence joins TRBV7-6 and TRBJ1-5; 11 nucleotides agree with TRBD1. This CDR3 contains 17 residues. Germline V CDR1 and CDR2: SGHVS, FNYEAQ. The CDR3 loop is CASSTGQGARYRQPQNF. The CDR3 DNA follows: TGTGCCAGCAGCACCGGACAGGGGGCGCGGTATCGGCAGCCCCAGAATTTT.

The chain employs TRBV7-2 and TRBJ1-1, with D unresolved. CDR1 SGHTA and CDR2 FQGNSA come from the germline V gene. V was cut by 7 bases and J by 3 bases, with 15 bases left in between. The CDR3 is made up of 14 amino acids. As DNA, the CDR3 is TGTGCCAGCACCCGCTCTGGAGGGTACACTGAAGCTTTCTTT. Translating it yields CASTRSGGYTEAFF.

This clonotype was seen at least ten times. J is TRBJ1-2 and V is TRBV20-1, with D perhaps TRBD1 (5 bases). This CDR3 region has 16 residues. Germline values: CDR1 DFQATT, CDR2 SNEGSKA (reference sequence). Trimming pared 5 bases from V and 5 bases from J, leaving 24 bases between. DNA for the CDR3: TGCAGTGCTTCCCCTATTGGGGGGGACTTCGGGTATGGCTACACCTTC. Translated, it gives CSASPIGGDFGYGYTF.

This clonotype was seen ten or more times. This chain links TRBV12-3 or TRBV12-4 with TRBJ2-1; D ambiguous. V lost 2 bases to trimming and J lost 5 bases, with 10 bases between them. CDR3 size: 14 residues. CDR3: CASSLIGQNNEQFF. The CDR3 DNA reads as TGTGCCAGCAGTTTAATCGGGCAAAACAATGAGCAGTTCTTC.

This clonotype was observed a handful of times. CDR3 in amino acids: CASSPEMKREAFF. The CDR3 DNA sequence: TGTGCCAGCAGCCCGGAAATGAAGCGGGAAGCTTTCTTT. V is TRBV5-6 and J is TRBJ1-1; D gene ambiguous. Germline values: CDR1 SGHDT, CDR2 YYEEEE. This CDR3 has 13 residues. V lost 4 bases to trimming and J lost 8 bases, with 15 bases between them. Variable domain in full (rest from reference TRBV5-6 and TRBJ1-1): DAGVTQSPTHLIKTRGQQVTLRCSPKSGHDTVSWYQQALGQGPQFIFQYYEEEERQRGNFPDRFSGHQFPNYSSELNVNALLLGDSALYLCASSPEMKREAFFGQGTRLTVV.

This clonotype was observed many times. The chain couples TRBV20-1 to TRBJ1-1; 7 bases line up with TRBD1. The CDR3 consists of 14 residues. The germline V gene has CDR1 DFQATT and CDR2 SNEGSKA (reference sequence). Losses at the gene ends were 3 bases for V and 0 bases for J; bases not matched to a gene: 4. CDR3 amino acids: CSARTGPMNTEAFF. For the CDR3, the DNA is TGCAGTGCTAGGACAGGGCCCATGAACACTGAAGCTTTCTTT.

The chain joins TRBV7-8 to TRBJ2-1, with TRBD2 identical over 10 bases. The CDR3 has 17 amino acids. V shed 7 bases and J 1 base; nucleotides not matched to a gene: 10. Germline CDR1 is SGHVS and CDR2 is FQNEAQ. The CDR3 sequence: CASNLLTSGVSYNEQFF. For the CDR3, the DNA is TGTGCCAGCAACCTTCTAACTAGCGGGGTGTCCTACAATGAGCAGTTCTTC.

This clonotype has at least ten counts. The chain couples TRBV20-1 to TRBJ1-1; maybe TRBD1 (5 bases). CDR3 length equals 15 residues. Germline-derived CDR1 and CDR2 are DFQATT and SNEGSKA (reference sequence). V lost 0 bases to trimming and J lost 1 base, with 12 bases between them. This CDR3 reads CSARDGGGRNTEAFF. The CDR3 coding sequence is TGCAGTGCTAGAGATGGGGGAGGGAGGAACACTGAAGCTTTCTTT.

This clonotype was observed many times. This chain joins TRBV10-3 and TRBJ1-1; 10 bases fit TRBD1. Trimming at V came to 6 bases and at J to 1 base, leaving 5 bases not matched to a gene. This CDR3 is built from 15 residues. Looked up from germline, CDR1 is ENHRY and CDR2 is SYGVKD. In DNA form, the CDR3 reads TGTGCCATCAGCGCGGGGGACAGGGGGAACACTGAAGCTTTCTTT. Its translation: CAISAGDRGNTEAFF.